The 26 T cell receptor beta chains given below trace back to one sample, sequenced in a study of tumor-infiltrating lymphocytes in oesophageal squamous cell carcinoma. TCRdb analysed the PCR reads with MiXCR anew, one entry per CDR3 protein. The table lists 10,000 to 15,000 distinct CDR3 sequences, 50% to 65% of them singletons. Sequenced: esophageal tumor tissue. The receptors derive from a female donor with esophageal squamous cell carcinoma.

The chain is built from TRBV6-6 and TRBJ2-5; D remains unclear. Looked up from germline, CDR1 is MNHNY and CDR2 is SVGAGI (reference sequence). CDR3 length: 13 residues. The V gene lost 2 bases and the J gene lost 11 bases, with 15 bases spanning the gap. DNA for the CDR3: TGTGCCAGCAGTTACGGCTCTAACAATGAGCAGTACTTC. It yields the protein CASSYGSNNEQYF.

This clonotype was detected once. The conserved final phenylalanine or tryptophan is absent from the CDR3, which likely points to a read error. No DNA is shown, since the ends of the CDR3 on it are uncertain; the CDR3 is the one TCRdb lists. The chain combines TRBV7-2 with TRBJ2-1; the table's D call of TRBD2 was not tested on the DNA. The CDR3 spans 15 amino acids, including both terminal residues. The germline V gene encodes CDR1 SGHTA and CDR2 FQGNSA. The CDR3 sequence is CASSRAEASGPPRFH.

The rearrangement uses TRBV7-2 and TRBJ2-1; TRBD1 aligns across 7 bases. CDR1 and CDR2 (germline): SGHTA, FQGNSA. Unmatched junction bases numbered 8, after V lost 6 bases and J lost 6 bases. The CDR3 extends over 14 amino acids. The CDR3 loop reads CASSLKNRGNEQFF. The CDR3 DNA follows: TGTGCCAGCAGTCTGAAAAACAGGGGCAATGAGCAGTTCTTC.

This clonotype was seen only once. V and J are TRBV28 and TRBJ1-4, with a possible D match to TRBD1 (5 bases). The CDR3 consists of 16 residues. The germline V gene has CDR1 MDHEN and CDR2 SYDVKM. Trimming stripped 3 bases from V and 3 bases from J, with 14 bases between. The CDR3 sequence: CASSFWQGEANEKLFF. DNA of the CDR3: TGTGCCAGCAGTTTTTGGCAGGGAGAAGCTAATGAAAAACTGTTTTTT.

There are a few counts of this clonotype. The V call is TRBV6-1, the J call TRBJ2-5, with D uncertain. The CDR3 covers 12 residues. Trimming shortened V by 3 bases and J by 5 bases, and 7 bases separated the two germline ends. Germline CDR1 reads MNHNS; CDR2 reads SASEGT. In DNA, the CDR3 is TGTGCCAGCAGTGATTGGGTGGAGACCCAGTACTTC. This translates into CASSDWVETQYF.

The rearrangement uses TRBV7-4 and TRBJ2-1; D is possibly TRBD2 (5 bases). The CDR3 extends over 13 amino acids. In germline, CDR1 is SGHVT, CDR2 SQSDAQ. Trimming stripped 8 bases from V and 6 bases from J, with 14 bases between. CDR3 residues: CASLWLAGNEQFF. CDR3 sequence (DNA): TGTGCCAGCCTTTGGCTAGCCGGCAATGAGCAGTTCTTC.

As DNA, the CDR3 is TGTGCCAGCAGCTTAGGGCTAGCGGCTGGCACGCAGTATTTT. The encoded protein is CASSLGLAAGTQYF. The chain links TRBV7-6 to TRBJ2-3; TRBD2 matches at 7 bases. The CDR3 runs 14 residues. Trimming cost V 1 base and J 9 bases; bases outside gene matches: 7. Per germline, CDR1 SGHVS and CDR2 FNYEAQ.

This clonotype was recorded only once. This chain joins TRBV6-1 and TRBJ2-5; D is perhaps TRBD2 (5 bases). The CDR3 spans 15 residues. V was pared by 1 base and J by 4 bases, with 13 bases between. Looked up from germline, CDR1 is MNHNS and CDR2 is SASEGT. CDR3 sequence (DNA): TGTGCCAGCAGTGAAGGCTTAGGAGCGGTAGAGACCCAGTACTTC. This gives the protein CASSEGLGAVETQYF.

This clonotype was detected many times. One base away lies a much larger clone, so this may be a sequencing read error. This sequence joins TRBV7-3 and TRBJ2-1; D unresolved. The end of the DNA aligns better with TRBJ2-7, so the J call may be wrong. This CDR3 comprises 13 residues. The germline V gene encodes CDR1 SGHTA and CDR2 FQGTGA. The CDR3: CASSHDFYNEQYF. CDR3 in DNA: TGTGCCAGCAGCCACGACTTCTACAATGAGCAGTACTTC.

The rearrangement uses TRBV7-8 and TRBJ2-4; 11 bases fit TRBD2. V trimming: 4 bases; J trimming: 13 bases; junction bases outside the gene matches: 21. This CDR3 contains 18 residues. Germline lookup yields CDR1 SGHVS and CDR2 FQNEAQ. CDR3 in DNA: TGTGCCAGCAGCTCATCGTTAGCGGGAGGGAGTGGCTACAATGAGCAGTACTTC. It is translated as CASSSSLAGGSGYNEQYF.

As regards this clonotype: Compared with germline, one end of the junction differs, possibly owing to a read error. This chain connects TRBV7-3 to TRBJ1-6; 9 nucleotides align to TRBD1. There are 12 residues in the CDR3. Germline V CDR1 and CDR2: SGHTA, FQGTGA. The CDR3 loop is CASSTTGGKQYF. The CDR3, as DNA: TGTGCCAGCAGCACGACAGGGGGAAAGCAGTACTTT.

The chain employs TRBV6-2 or TRBV6-3 and TRBJ2-4; 11 bases align to TRBD2. Germline-derived CDR1 and CDR2 are MNHEY and SVGEGT. The CDR3 covers 17 residues. Trimming took 5 bases from V and 7 from J; bases not matched to a gene: 13. CDR3 sequence reads: CASSGGAIRTSGNIQYF. In nucleotides, the CDR3 is TGTGCCAGCAGTGGGGGGGCGATCCGGACTAGCGGGAACATTCAGTACTTC.

This clonotype has more than one count but fewer than ten. This is likely a read error, given that the CDR3 carries no conserved phenylalanine or tryptophan at its end. The DNA is omitted, as the CDR3 cannot be located on it reliably, and the CDR3 follows TCRdb's listing. CDR3 residues: CASSSGQGHYEQYFGA. The chain joins TRBV11-2 to TRBJ2-6; the table assigns TRBD1, which was not confirmed against the DNA. The CDR3 extends over 16 residues, inclusive of both ends. In germline, CDR1 is SGHAT, CDR2 FQNNGV.

A word on this clonotype: One junction end disagrees with the germline gene, perhaps due to a read error. V gene TRBV5-3 combines with J gene TRBJ1-1; D gene ambiguous. TRBV5-3 is known as an ORF, though its function is uncertain. The CDR3 is 17 residues long. The chain's CDR3 is CASSLARYREPNTEAFF. The CDR3 DNA reads TGTGCCAGCAGCTTGGCAAGGTATAGGGAACCGAACACTGAAGCTTTCTTT.

This clonotype is deemed hyperexpanded (1% or more). This chain connects TRBV7-2 to TRBJ1-2, with D unresolved. Deletions cut 5 bases from V and 3 bases from J, with 16 bases between. This CDR3 comprises 15 residues. The germline V gene has CDR1 SGHTA and CDR2 FQGNSA. The CDR3 sequence is CASSVGQITDYGYTF. CDR3 in DNA: TGTGCCAGCAGCGTCGGGCAGATAACGGACTATGGCTACACCTTC.

The chain uses TRBV7-4 and TRBJ2-1, with a possible D match to TRBD1 (6 bases). Trimming took off 2 bases at V and 13 bases at J, with 18 bases between the two ends. This CDR3 has 14 amino acids. The germline V gene encodes CDR1 SGHVT and CDR2 SQSDAQ. The CDR3 nucleotides are TGTGCCAGCAGCTTACGGCAGGGACAAGAGACCCAGTTCTTC. Translated, it gives CASSLRQGQETQFF. Supplemented by reference TRBV7-4 and TRBJ2-1, the full variable domain reads GAGVSQSPRYKVAKRGRDVALRCDSISGHVTLYWYRQTLGQGSEVLTYSQSDAQRDKSGRPSGRFSAERPERSVSTLKIQRTEQGDSAVYLCASSLRQGQETQFFGPGTRLTVL.

The chain joins TRBV20-1 to TRBJ2-1; D possibly uses TRBD1 or TRBD2 (7 bases each). The CDR3 has 14 residues. CDR1 DFQATT and CDR2 SNEGSKA come from the germline V gene (reference sequence). Trimming pared 6 bases from V and 13 bases from J, leaving 25 bases between. The DNA for the CDR3 is TGCAGTGCCCCGAGGGGGGGCAGGGGGGGCCCTCAGTTCTTC. Translating gives CSAPRGGRGGPQFF.

The CDR3 nucleotides are TGTGCCAGCAGCCCGAATACTAGCGGGAGGGATACGCAGTATTTT. Translation: CASSPNTSGRDTQYF. V gene TRBV7-2 combines with J gene TRBJ2-3; 12 bases fit TRBD2. V shed 5 bases and J 6 bases; nucleotides not matched to a gene: 6. CDR1 and CDR2 (germline): SGHTA, FQGNSA. The CDR3 sequence is 15 residues long.

The chain joins TRBV7-6 to TRBJ1-3; D is unresolved. The germline CDR1 and CDR2 sequences are SGHVS and FNYEAQ. The CDR3 totals 16 residues. V was cut by 2 bases and J by 1 base, with 12 bases left in between. The CDR3 bases are TGTGCCAGCAGCTTACTCCCCTTCTCTTCTGGAAACACCATATATTTT. It is translated as CASSLLPFSSGNTIYF. The full variable domain, completed using reference TRBV7-6 and TRBJ1-3, is GAGVSQSPRYKVTKRGQDVALRCDPISGHVSLYWYRQALGQGPEFLTYFNYEAQQDKSGLPNDRFSAERPEGSISTLTIQRTEQRDSAMYRCASSLLPFSSGNTIYFGEGSWLTVV.

The chain combines TRBV7-2 with TRBJ1-4; TRBD1 matches at 7 bases. From germline, CDR1 is SGHTA and CDR2 FQGNSA. The CDR3 is 15 amino acids. Losses at the gene ends were 2 bases for V and 5 bases for J; bases not matched to a gene: 5. DNA of the CDR3: TGTGCCAGCAGCTTACAGGGGGGGTTGAATGAAAAACTGTTTTTT. It encodes CASSLQGGLNEKLFF.

V usage is TRBV28 and J usage is TRBJ2-4; the D gene could be TRBD1 or TRBD2 (5 bases each). The J call may be faulty, since TRBJ2-7 better matches the DNA end. Per the germline V gene, CDR1 is MDHEN and CDR2 is SYDVKM. The CDR3 is 14 amino acids. CDR3 in amino acids: CASSTGAHSYEQYF. The CDR3 nucleotides are TGTGCCAGCAGTACCGGGGCCCACTCCTACGAGCAGTACTTC.

This sequence joins TRBV7-8 and TRBJ1-6; TRBD1 is a possible D gene (5 bases). Trimming took 2 bases from V and 8 from J, leaving 19 bases between them. The CDR3 loop spans 17 amino acids. Per the germline V gene, CDR1 is SGHVS and CDR2 is FQNEAQ. The chain's CDR3 is CASSLRRAAQGDSPLHF. In DNA form, the CDR3 reads TGTGCCAGCAGCTTACGACGCGCGGCCCAGGGCGATTCACCCCTCCACTTT.

This clonotype showed up many times. A read error may be the cause here, since a much bigger clone is one base away. The chain recombines TRBV5-4 with TRBJ2-7; D is perhaps TRBD2 (6 bases). Germline V gene data show CDR1 as SGHNT and CDR2 as YYREEE (reference sequence). This CDR3 spans 15 amino acids. V was trimmed by 4 bases and J by 7 bases, leaving 21 bases between them. CDR3 sequence: CASSPVSARDNEQYF. CDR3 in DNA: TGTGCCAGCAGCCCCGTATCTGCGCGGGATAATGAGCAGTACTTC.

The rearrangement uses TRBV7-2 and TRBJ2-1; D gene unclear. The better agreement between TRBJ2-7 and the DNA end casts doubt on the J call. This CDR3 is 13 amino acids long. Looked up from germline, CDR1 is SGHTA and CDR2 is FQGNSA. CDR3 bases: TGTGCCAGCAGCTCCGCGATACCCTACGAGCAGTACTTC. As protein: CASSSAIPYEQYF.

By frequency in the sample, this clonotype is medium-sized. The CDR3 loop reads CASSLSQGQGAFF. The CDR3 region has the DNA TGTGCCAGCAGCCTATCTCAAGGACAGGGGGCTTTCTTT. V is TRBV7-9 and J is TRBJ1-1; TRBD1 agrees at 9 bases. This CDR3 region has 13 residues. Unmatched junction bases numbered 9, after V lost 5 bases and J lost 11 bases. Germline V lookup: CDR1 SEHNR, CDR2 FQNEAQ (reference sequence).

About this clonotype itself: A junction end diverges from the germline sequence, so it may reflect a read error. This chain uses TRBV28 with TRBJ1-6; TRBD1 aligns across 11 bases. There are 15 residues in the CDR3. From germline, CDR1 is MDHEN and CDR2 SYDVKM. DNA for the CDR3: TGTGCCAGCGGGGGACAGGGGGTAATAAGCGACGAGCAGTACTTT. This sequence encodes CASGGQGVISDEQYF.